The 15 T cell receptor beta chains below all came from one sample that was sequenced in a study of blood T cell repertoires in COVID-19. This table comes from immunoSEQ multiplex PCR, and its TCRdb copy is limited to in-frame clones, with some not included. The data show about 270,000 clones, approximately 85% seen once. The sequenced sample was PBMCs or T cells enriched from blood (not recorded which). The receptors derive from a woman in her thirties who had recovered from COVID-19.

This clone was observed a single time. The V and J genes are TRBV2 and TRBJ1-5; D may be TRBD1 (5 bases). The ends were cut back, 8 bases at V and 2 bases at J, with 13 bases in the middle. The CDR3 consists of 14 residues. Germline CDR1 is SNHLY and CDR2 is FYNNEI. CDR3: CASRAGWRNQPQHF. For the CDR3, the DNA is TGTGCCAGCCGGGCAGGGTGGCGCAATCAGCCCCAGCATTTT. The whole variable domain, filled in from reference TRBV2 and TRBJ1-5, reads EPEVTQTPSHQVTQMGQEVILRCVPISNHLYFYWYRQILGQKVEFLVSFYNNEISEKSEIFDDQFSVERPDGSNFTLKIRSTKLEDSAMYFCASRAGWRNQPQHFGDGTRLSIL.

The CDR3 reads CASSMERTGSGYTF. CDR3 coding DNA: TGTGCCAGTAGTATGGAGAGGACAGGGAGTGGCTACACCTTC. The chain employs TRBV19 and TRBJ1-2; 8 positions agree with TRBD1. Germline V CDR1 and CDR2: LNHDA, SQIVND (reference sequence). Trimming at V came to 3 bases and at J to 7 bases, leaving 7 bases not matched to a gene. This CDR3 contains 14 residues.

This CDR3 is CASSQVPGSGNTIYF. CDR3 in DNA: TGCGCCAGCAGCCAAGTCCCCGGCTCTGGAAACACCATATATTTT. The chain couples TRBV4-1 to TRBJ1-3; unclear D gene. The CDR3 is 15 residues long. V was shortened by 1 base and J by 0 bases, with 7 bases between the two germline ends. Germline V gives CDR1 MGHRA, CDR2 YSYEKL.

The chain couples TRBV6-1 to TRBJ1-5; D gene unclear. The V end was cut by 2 bases, the J end by 9 bases, with 14 bases between. In germline, CDR1 is MNHNS, CDR2 SASEGT. This CDR3 region has 14 residues. As DNA, the CDR3 is TGTGCCAGCAGTGAAACGGCAGGCACAATGCCCCAGCATTTT. This translates into CASSETAGTMPQHF.

The table lists this clone with a few counts. The rearrangement joins TRBV7-2 to TRBJ2-7; perhaps TRBD2 as D (6 bases). V was cut by 6 bases and J by 3 bases, with 9 bases left in between. The CDR3 extends over 12 amino acids. Per the germline V gene, CDR1 is SGHTA and CDR2 is FQGNSA. The CDR3 DNA is TGTGCCAGCAGTGTTAGCGGCTACGAGCAGTACTTC. Encoded protein: CASSVSGYEQYF.

The rearrangement uses TRBV5-1 and TRBJ2-3; 7 positions agree with TRBD1. The trim removed 4 bases at V and 1 base at J, leaving 6 bases unmatched. The germline CDR1 and CDR2 sequences are SGHRS and YFSETQ. The CDR3 is 15 amino acids. DNA of the CDR3: TGCGCCAGCAGCCATCGGACAGGACGCACAGATACGCAGTATTTT. This codes for CASSHRTGRTDTQYF.

This chain connects TRBV12-3 or TRBV12-4 to TRBJ1-2; the D is unclear. The CDR3 runs 13 residues. The V end lost 2 bases, the J end lost 1 base, and 5 bases lay between the germline ends. The CDR3 nucleotides are TGTGCCAGCAGTTTAATCGGTAACTATGGCTACACCTTC. Residues: CASSLIGNYGYTF.

J is TRBJ1-5 and V is TRBV1; the tabulated D call, TRBD1, remains unverified against the DNA. TRBV1 constitutes a pseudogene. The CDR3 is 17 residues long. The CDR3 protein is CTSSQGPPTAYNQPQHF. In DNA, the CDR3 is TGCACCAGCAGCCAAGGGCCGCCGACAGCTTACAATCAGCCCCAGCATTTT.

V and J are TRBV28 and TRBJ1-2, with D perhaps matching TRBD1 (6 bases). Germline lookup yields CDR1 MDHEN and CDR2 SYDVKM. The ends were cut back, 4 bases at V and 2 bases at J, with 14 bases in the middle. The CDR3 has 15 residues. The CDR3 sequence: CASSSSGHSNYGYTF. The CDR3 coding sequence is TGTGCCAGCAGTTCGTCGGGACATTCCAACTATGGCTACACCTTC.

The chain joins TRBV15 to TRBJ2-7; D might be TRBD2 (5 bases). This CDR3 is 15 amino acids long. CDR1 is LNHNV and CDR2 is YYDKDF in the germline V gene (reference sequence). Deletions cut 5 bases from V and 3 bases from J, with 17 bases between. CDR3 region: CATSLSRGFSYEQYF. CDR3 bases: TGTGCCACCAGCCTTTCCCGGGGTTTCAGCTACGAGCAGTACTTC. The full variable domain, completed using reference TRBV15 and TRBJ2-7, is DAMVIQNPRYQVTQFGKPVTLSCSQTLNHNVMYWYQQKSSQAPKLLFHYYDKDFNNEADTPDNFQSRRPNTSFCFLDIRSPGLGDTAMYLCATSLSRGFSYEQYFGPGTRLTVT.

The chain is built from TRBV7-2 and TRBJ2-4; possible D gene TRBD2, 6 bases. This CDR3 is 17 amino acids long. V was shortened by 4 bases and J by 0 bases, with 16 bases between the two germline ends. Per germline, CDR1 SGHTA and CDR2 FQGNSA. CDR3 sequence reads: CASSSQPGGLAKNIQYF. The CDR3 DNA reads as TGTGCCAGCAGCTCACAGCCCGGGGGACTAGCCAAAAACATTCAGTACTTC.

The sample holds a few counts of this clone. This chain joins TRBV7-8 and TRBJ1-1; D is possibly TRBD1 (6 bases). The CDR3 totals 15 residues. Trimming cost V 4 bases and J 8 bases, with 20 bases left between them. Per germline, CDR1 SGHVS and CDR2 FQNEAQ. In DNA form, the CDR3 reads TGTGCCAGCAGCTGGGGGGGCAGGGGATCGTCCGAAGCTTTCTTT. This gives the protein CASSWGGRGSSEAFF.

This chain uses TRBV2 with TRBJ1-6; 7 bases match TRBD1. The germline gives CDR1 SNHLY, CDR2 FYNNEI. This CDR3 region has 13 residues. Trimming removed 7 bases from V and 7 bases from J; junction bases left unmatched: 4. The CDR3 bases are TGTGCCAGCACGGACAGGTGGAATTCACCCCTCCACTTT. Translation: CASTDRWNSPLHF.

This clone was seen only once. The gene calls are TRBV24-1 and TRBJ2-1; TRBD2 aligns across 11 bases. The CDR3 is made up of 17 amino acids. Germline V CDR1 and CDR2: KGHDR, SFDVKD. Trimming removed 7 bases from V and 6 bases from J; junction bases left unmatched: 13. As DNA, the CDR3 is TGTGCCACCAGCCCGACGGGGGGTAGCGGGAGGGCCAATGAGCAGTTCTTC. This translates into CATSPTGGSGRANEQFF.

This clone was recorded once. The chain is built from TRBV10-1 and TRBJ2-1, with 11 nucleotides matching TRBD2. The CDR3 totals 16 residues. With V trimmed by 4 bases and J by 8 bases, 10 bases remained unmatched. Germline V gene lookup returns CDR1 WNHNN and CDR2 SYGVQD (reference sequence). CDR3 DNA: TGCGCCAGCAGTGCGATAGCGGGAGGGCCCTGGGATGAGCAGTTCTTC. This gives the protein CASSAIAGGPWDEQFF.